By frequency, the clone carrying this T cell receptor (beta chain) registers medium-sized (0.01 to 0.1%). Its antigen remains unidentified. This specimen belongs to a study of T cells in severe cutaneous drug reactions. Study-wide context: Enrolled patients had probable or definite SJS/TEN or DRESS per RegiSCAR. Naranjo and ALDEN algorithms identified the culprit drug. Blister fluids or cells and PBMC were collected from patients in acute or recovery stage.

Findings and limits, study-wide: Tolerant-control and healthy-donor PBMC lacked or rarely had the public CDR3 found in blisters.

Libraries were made by iRepertoire multiplex PCR with TCR subtype-specific primers for bulk and single-cell sequencing. With the multiplex PCR reads reprocessed, TCRdb shows one record per CDR3 protein and no DNA. The sample has tens of thousands of distinct CDR3 sequences, and its top ten clones hold 7.5%. Carbamazepine had induced Stevens-Johnson syndrome or toxic epidermal necrolysis in the sequenced donors. The germline V gene encodes CDR1 SGHAT and CDR2 FQDESV (reference sequence). The CDR3 length is 16 residues. Input material: PBMCs. The J gene is TRBJ2-1, the V gene TRBV11-1; TCRdb returns TRBD2, unconfirmable since there is no DNA. The sequence was obtained from a human donor with toxic epidermal necrolysis, a severe cutaneous drug reaction. CDR3 residues: CASSTDVAGVGNEQFF.